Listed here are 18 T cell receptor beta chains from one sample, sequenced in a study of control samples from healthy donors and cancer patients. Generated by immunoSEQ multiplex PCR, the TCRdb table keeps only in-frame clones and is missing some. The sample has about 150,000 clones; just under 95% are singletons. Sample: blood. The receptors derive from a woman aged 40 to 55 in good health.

CDR3 DNA sequence: TGTGCCAGCAGCTTTATTAGGGAGGGGGAGACCCAGTACTTC. It yields the protein CASSFIREGETQYF. This sequence joins TRBV7-6 and TRBJ2-5; 7 bases line up with TRBD2. The CDR3 sequence is 14 residues long. V gave up 3 bases and J gave up 5 bases; unmatched junction bases: 6. CDR1 and CDR2 from the germline V gene are SGHVS and FNYEAQ.

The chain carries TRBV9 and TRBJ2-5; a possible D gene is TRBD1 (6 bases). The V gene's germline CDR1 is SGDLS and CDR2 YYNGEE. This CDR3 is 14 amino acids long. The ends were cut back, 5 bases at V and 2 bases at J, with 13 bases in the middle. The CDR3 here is CASSNRQAQETQYF. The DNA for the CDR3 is TGTGCCAGCAGTAACAGACAGGCGCAAGAGACCCAGTACTTC.

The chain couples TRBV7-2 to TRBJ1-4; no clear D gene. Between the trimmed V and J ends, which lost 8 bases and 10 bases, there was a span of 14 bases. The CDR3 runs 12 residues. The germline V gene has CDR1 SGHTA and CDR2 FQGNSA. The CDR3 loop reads CASALDPGKLFF. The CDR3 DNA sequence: TGTGCCAGCGCCCTCGACCCCGGAAAACTGTTTTTT.

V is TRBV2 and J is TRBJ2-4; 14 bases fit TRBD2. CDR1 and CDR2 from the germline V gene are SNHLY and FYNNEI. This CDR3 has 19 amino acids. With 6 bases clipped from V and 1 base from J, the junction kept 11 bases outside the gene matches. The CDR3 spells CASRGETSGRASAKNIQYF. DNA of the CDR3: TGTGCCAGCAGGGGAGAGACTAGCGGGAGGGCCTCGGCCAAAAACATTCAGTACTTC.

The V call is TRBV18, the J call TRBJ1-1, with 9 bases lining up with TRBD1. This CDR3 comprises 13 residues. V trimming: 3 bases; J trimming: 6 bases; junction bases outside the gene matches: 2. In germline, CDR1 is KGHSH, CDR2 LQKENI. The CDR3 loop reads CASSPTGGPEAFF. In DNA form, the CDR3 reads TGTGCCAGCTCACCGACAGGGGGGCCTGAAGCTTTCTTT. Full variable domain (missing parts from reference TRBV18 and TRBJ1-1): NAGVMQNPRHLVRRRGQEARLRCSPMKGHSHVYWYRQLPEEGLKFMVYLQKENIIDESGMPKERFSAEFPKEGPSILRIQQVVRGDSAAYFCASSPTGGPEAFFGQGTRLTVV.

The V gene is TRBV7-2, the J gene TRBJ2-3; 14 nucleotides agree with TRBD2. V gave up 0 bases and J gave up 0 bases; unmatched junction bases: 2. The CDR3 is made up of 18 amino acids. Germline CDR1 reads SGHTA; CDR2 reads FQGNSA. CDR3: CASSLAGLAGVSTDTQYF. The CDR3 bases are TGTGCCAGCAGCTTAGCGGGACTAGCGGGAGTTAGCACAGATACGCAGTATTTT.

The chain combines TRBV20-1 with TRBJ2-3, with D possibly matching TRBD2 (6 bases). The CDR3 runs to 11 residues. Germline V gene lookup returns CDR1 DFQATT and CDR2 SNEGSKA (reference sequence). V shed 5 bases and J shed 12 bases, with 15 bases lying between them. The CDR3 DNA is TGCAGTGCTCACCGGGACTCCATACAGTATTTT. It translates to CSAHRDSIQYF.

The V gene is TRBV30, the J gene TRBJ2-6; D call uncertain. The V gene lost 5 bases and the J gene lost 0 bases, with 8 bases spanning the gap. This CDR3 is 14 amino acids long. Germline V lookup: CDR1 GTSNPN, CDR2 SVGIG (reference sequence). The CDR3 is CAWDHSSGANVLTF. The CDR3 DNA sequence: TGTGCCTGGGACCACAGCTCTGGGGCCAACGTCCTGACTTTC.

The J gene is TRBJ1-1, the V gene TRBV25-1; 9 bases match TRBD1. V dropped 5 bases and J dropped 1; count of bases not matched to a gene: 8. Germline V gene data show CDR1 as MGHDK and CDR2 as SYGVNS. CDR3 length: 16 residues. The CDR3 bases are TGTGCCAGCAGTAAATCACAGGGGGCTACGAACACTGAAGCTTTCTTT. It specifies CASSKSQGATNTEAFF.

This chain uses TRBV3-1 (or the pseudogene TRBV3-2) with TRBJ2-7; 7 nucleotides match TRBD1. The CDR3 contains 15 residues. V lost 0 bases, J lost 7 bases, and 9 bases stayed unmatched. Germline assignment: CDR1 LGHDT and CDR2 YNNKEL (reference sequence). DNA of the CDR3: TGTGCCAGCAGCCAAGATGAGGGGGCGCGTGGGGAGCAGTACTTC. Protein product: CASSQDEGARGEQYF.

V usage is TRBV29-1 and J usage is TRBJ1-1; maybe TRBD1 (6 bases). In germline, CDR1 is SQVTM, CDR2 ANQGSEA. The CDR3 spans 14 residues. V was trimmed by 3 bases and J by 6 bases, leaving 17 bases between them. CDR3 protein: CSVDWGGAGAEAFF. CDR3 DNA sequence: TGCAGCGTTGATTGGGGGGGCGCGGGCGCTGAAGCTTTCTTT.

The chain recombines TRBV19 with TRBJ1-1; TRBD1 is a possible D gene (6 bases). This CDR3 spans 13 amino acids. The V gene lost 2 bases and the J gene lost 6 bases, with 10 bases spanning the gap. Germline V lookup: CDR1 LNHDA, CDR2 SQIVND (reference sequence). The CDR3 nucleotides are TGTGCCAGTAGTATAAACAGGGTTGCTGAAGCTTTCTTT. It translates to CASSINRVAEAFF.

The CDR3 region is CASSQDYPTGGLRGYTF. For the CDR3, the DNA is TGCGCCAGCAGCCAAGATTATCCGACAGGGGGCCTTAGGGGCTACACCTTC. This chain links TRBV4-3 with TRBJ1-2, with 10 bases fitting TRBD1. The CDR3 has 17 residues. Germline V gives CDR1 LGHNA, CDR2 YSLEER. Germline trimming cut 0 bases from V and 8 bases from J; bases unmatched to any gene: 12.

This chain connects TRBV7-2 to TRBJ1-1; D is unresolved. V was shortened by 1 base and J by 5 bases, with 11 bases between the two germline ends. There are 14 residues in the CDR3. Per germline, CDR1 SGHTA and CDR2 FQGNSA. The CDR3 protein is CASSLGVVRTEAFF. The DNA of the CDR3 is TGTGCCAGCAGCTTAGGGGTCGTTCGGACTGAAGCTTTCTTT.

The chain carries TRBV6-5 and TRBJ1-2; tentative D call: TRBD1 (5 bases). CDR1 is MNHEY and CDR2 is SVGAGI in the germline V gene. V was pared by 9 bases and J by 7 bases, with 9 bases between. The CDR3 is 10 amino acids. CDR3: CARWGCGYTF. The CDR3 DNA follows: TGTGCCAGGTGGGGGTGTGGCTACACCTTC.

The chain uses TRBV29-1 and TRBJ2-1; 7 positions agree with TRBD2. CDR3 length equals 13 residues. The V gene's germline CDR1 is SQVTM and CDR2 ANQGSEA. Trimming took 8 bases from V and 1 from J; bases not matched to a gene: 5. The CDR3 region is CSYGGGSYNEQFF. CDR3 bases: TGCAGCTATGGGGGAGGGTCCTACAATGAGCAGTTCTTC.

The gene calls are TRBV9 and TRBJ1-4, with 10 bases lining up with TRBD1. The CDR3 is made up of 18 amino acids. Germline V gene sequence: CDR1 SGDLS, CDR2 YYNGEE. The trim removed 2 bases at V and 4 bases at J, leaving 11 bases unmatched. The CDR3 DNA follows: TGTGCCAGCAGCGTGGAGTTCGGGACAGGGGTGGATAATGAAAAACTGTTTTTT. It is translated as CASSVEFGTGVDNEKLFF.

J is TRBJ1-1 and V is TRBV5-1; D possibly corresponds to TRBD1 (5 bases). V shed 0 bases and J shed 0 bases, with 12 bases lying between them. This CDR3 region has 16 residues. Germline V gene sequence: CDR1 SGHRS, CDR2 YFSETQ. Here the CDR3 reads CASSLGRVAMNTEAFF. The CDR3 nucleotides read TGCGCCAGCAGCTTGGGCAGGGTGGCCATGAACACTGAAGCTTTCTTT.